Presented here are 2 T cell receptor beta chains from one specimen sequenced in a study of blood T cells in healthy people across ages. Primed by a sample-barcoded 5' primer and a J-beta primer mix, a second PCR proceeded for about 6 to 12 cycles. TCRdb re-called the 5' RACE reads through MiXCR, storing one row per CDR3 protein. This table has about 1.5 million distinct CDR3 sequences, less than 45% appearing once. Sequenced input: blood. These receptors were collected from a woman aged 18-29 years in good health.

This clonotype was seen more than once but under ten times. The chain is built from TRBV3-1 and TRBJ1-6, with D maybe TRBD1 (6 bases). CDR3 length equals 15 residues. The V gene lost 1 base and the J gene lost 4 bases, with 8 bases spanning the gap. Germline V CDR1 and CDR2: LGHDT, YNNKEL (reference sequence). The CDR3 spells CASSQGQEYNSPLHF. Written as DNA, the CDR3 is TGTGCCAGCAGCCAAGGACAGGAGTATAATTCACCCCTCCACTTT. Full variable domain (rest looked up from reference TRBV3-1 and TRBJ1-6): DTAVSQTPKYLVTQMGNDKSIKCEQNLGHDTMYWYKQDSKKFLKIMFSYNNKELIINETVPNRFSPKSPDKAHLNLHINSLELGDSAVYFCASSQGQEYNSPLHFGNGTRLTVT.

Points on this clonotype: With a much larger clone just one base away, this may be a read error. This sequence joins TRBV6-1 and TRBJ2-3; possible D gene TRBD1, 6 bases. Looked up from germline, CDR1 is MNHNS and CDR2 is SASEGT. The CDR3 has 14 amino acids. Trimming took 1 base from V and 4 from J, leaving 9 bases between them. The chain's CDR3 is CASSEDRDPDTQYF. CDR3 nucleotides: TGTGCCAGCAGTGAAGACAGGGATCCAGATACGCAGTATTTT.